Below, one TCR beta chain is given with its context. Its antigen is undetermined. The intended depth for sequencing was 1 in 200,000 to 1 in 1 million T cells. TCRdb keeps only in-frame clones here, not all; method: immunoSEQ multiplex PCR. The profile covers around 200,000 clones, with 60% to 80% appearing a single time and approximately 6% taken by the ten largest. The data stem from a study of cytotoxic CD8 clonotypes in ibrutinib-treated CLL. At the level of the study: Treatment had run for a median roughly eleven months, range 6 to 36, when response samples were taken.

Study conclusions and caveats: Clonality was elevated at ibrutinib response and had returned toward baseline at progression. Sampling schedules were unmatched across sustained-remission and progressing patients.

This clonotype was obtained from a human donor with chronic lymphocytic leukemia. The sample in question was PBMCs, obtained after 12 months of ibrutinib treatment.

The CDR3 DNA reads TGTGCCAGCAGTTCCCTCCCTGGGGGGACAGGGGAGCAGTACTTC. The encoded protein is CASSSLPGGTGEQYF. This chain uses TRBV6-5 with TRBJ2-7, with 9 bases lining up with TRBD1. The germline gives CDR1 MNHEY, CDR2 SVGAGI. The CDR3 is made up of 15 amino acids. Unmatched junction bases numbered 11, after V lost 4 bases and J lost 7 bases.